This T cell receptor (beta chain) was profiled in a study of CD8+ T cells in alopecia areata (dated by TCRdb to the late 2010s). With regard to the full study: Treated patients were enrolled in an open-label pilot trial of oral tofacitinib at 5 to 10 mg twice daily for moderate-to-severe alopecia areata. Biopsies were taken from tofacitinib-treated patients at baseline and again at 4 and 24 weeks into treatment, and several of those patients also had a later scalp biopsy. Scalp clonality was compared across normal scalp (n=4), patchy alopecia areata scalp (n=8), and alopecia totalis/universalis scalp (n=8). In both human patients and the C3H/HeJ mouse model, the study applied high-throughput TCRbeta sequencing to look at T cell clonal expansion in alopecia areata. RNA came from the PAXgene miRNA kit for fixed scalp, the miRNeasy kit for PBMCs, and the RNeasy kit for mouse skin. TCRbeta CDR3 regions were amplified by immunoSEQ multiplex PCR with 35 Vbeta forward and 13 Jbeta reverse primers. Tofacitinib was given for 6 to 18 months, followed by 6 months of follow-up off drug to assess delayed response and recurrence. Human TCRbeta sequencing covered scalp tissue and sorted CD4+ and CD8+ peripheral blood T cells from patchy and totalis/universalis alopecia areata patients and healthy controls.

Interpreted using the paper, the time point label stands for: baseline before oral tofacitinib. Peripheral blood and lesional scalp punch biopsies were obtained from patients with alopecia areata. PBMCs were isolated by density centrifugation and stained for CD3, CD4 and CD8, and CD4+ and CD8+ T cells were sorted on a FACSAria. General study outcomes and caveats: Lesional scalp, especially in alopecia totalis/universalis, showed higher clonality and more expanded CD8+ clones than normal scalp, suggesting antigenic drive. TCR sequences shared between patients were less clear than in mice, possibly partly because of HLA diversity in the patient population. Unlike mouse skin, which is dominated by gammadelta T cells, normal human skin has resident alphabeta T cells that are also sequenced, and this complicates analysis of the scalp TCR repertoire.

Libraries were constructed by the immunoSEQ multiplex PCR assay. For TCR sequencing, RNA was extracted from every sample and reverse transcribed into cDNA to serve as template. SuperScript III was used for first-strand cDNA synthesis, primed with a 2:1 mix of oligo-dT and random hexamers. A synthetic immune receptor repertoire was used to measure amplification bias, and any remaining bias was corrected computationally. As for the authors' bioinformatics: Raw reads were preprocessed to remove errors, and CDR3 was defined by IMGT conventions from the conserved cysteine to phenylalanine. Clonality was computed by normalizing Shannon entropy by log2 of the number of productive unique TCRs and subtracting the result from 1. Whether each scalp clone was CD4 or CD8 was inferred by checking scalp TCRbeta sequences against the CD4 and CD8 repertoires from sorted blood. Held by TCRdb, this immuneACCESS table contains in-frame sequences only and omits some clones. Under half of the omission traces to an unresolved V gene where checked; the cause of the rest is unknown. V and J calls and clone size are those listed in that table; D and trimming were worked out from the DNA. In this sample the table shows hundreds of thousands of clones, roughly two thirds of which occur a single time. The ten largest clones represent about 1.3% of the sample.

A note on this clone: No cognate antigen has been identified for it. The record has no base qualities; no much larger clone is one base away.

Based on the germline V gene, the CDR1 and CDR2 sequences are SQVTM and ANQGSEA. Its CDR3 holds 12 amino acids, cysteine through phenylalanine. The CDR3 DNA has 36 bases and is translated from base 1. V and J are truncated by 6 bases and 0 bases respectively, leaving an intervening sequence of 8 bases. The sequence joins TRBV29-1 to TRBJ1-1, with no confidently assigned D gene. Source: CD4+ T cells sorted from blood, taken at week 0. The TCR originated in a human donor with alopecia areata. The nucleotides are TGCAGCGTGAGAAGTCTGAACACTGAAGCTTTCTTT. Translated, this gives CSVRSLNTEAFF.